The sequence of this T cell receptor (beta chain) was determined in a study of patients and donors after allogeneic stem cell transplantation. The germline V gene has CDR1 MNHEY and CDR2 SVGAGI. This CDR3 contains 13 residues. Trimming took 0 bases from V and 4 from J, leaving 6 bases between them. TCRdb itself ran the RT-PCR reads through MiXCR, one entry per CDR3 protein. The data hold about 74,000 distinct CDR3 sequences, with 26% observed a single time. The sequenced sample consisted of blood, either unsorted or a sorted T cell fraction (not recorded which). The rearrangement uses TRBV6-5 and TRBJ2-5, with D hard to call. The receptor was isolated from a human donor who was either an allogeneic HSCT recipient or a stem cell or donor lymphocyte infusion donor (not recorded which). It is not recorded whose cells these are; they may come from a transplant donor. CDR3 sequence reads: CASSYSRGETQYF. The CDR3 bases are TGTGCCAGCAGTTACTCACGTGGAGAGACCCAGTACTTC.